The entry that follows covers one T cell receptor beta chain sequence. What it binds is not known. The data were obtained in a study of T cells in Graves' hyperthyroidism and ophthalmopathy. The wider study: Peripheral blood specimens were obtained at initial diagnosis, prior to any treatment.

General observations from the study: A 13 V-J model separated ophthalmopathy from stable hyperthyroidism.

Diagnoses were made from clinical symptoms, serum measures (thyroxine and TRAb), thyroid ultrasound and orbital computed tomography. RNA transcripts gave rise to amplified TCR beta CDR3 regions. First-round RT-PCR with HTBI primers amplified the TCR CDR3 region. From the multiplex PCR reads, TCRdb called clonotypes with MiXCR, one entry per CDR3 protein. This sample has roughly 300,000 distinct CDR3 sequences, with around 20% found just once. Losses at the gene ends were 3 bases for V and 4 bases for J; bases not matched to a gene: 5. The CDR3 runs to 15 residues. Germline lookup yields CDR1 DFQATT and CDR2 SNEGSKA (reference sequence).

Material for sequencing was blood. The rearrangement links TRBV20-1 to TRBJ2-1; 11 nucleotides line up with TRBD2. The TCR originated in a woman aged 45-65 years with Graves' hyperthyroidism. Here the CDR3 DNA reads TGCAGTGCTAGCCTTAGCGGGGGGGCTTACAATGAGCAGTTCTTC. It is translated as CSASLSGGAYNEQFF.